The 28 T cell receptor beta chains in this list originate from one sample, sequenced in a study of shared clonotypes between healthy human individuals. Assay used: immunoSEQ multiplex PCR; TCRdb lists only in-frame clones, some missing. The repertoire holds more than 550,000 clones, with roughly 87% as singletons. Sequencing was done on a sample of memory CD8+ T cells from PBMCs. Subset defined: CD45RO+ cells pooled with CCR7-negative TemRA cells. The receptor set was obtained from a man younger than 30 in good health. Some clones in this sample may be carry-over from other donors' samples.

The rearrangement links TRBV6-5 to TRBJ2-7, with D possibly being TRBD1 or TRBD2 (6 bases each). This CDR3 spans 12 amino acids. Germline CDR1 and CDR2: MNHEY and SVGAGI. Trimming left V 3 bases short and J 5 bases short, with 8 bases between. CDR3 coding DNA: TGTGCCAGCAGTTATGGGGGGCACGAGCAGTACTTC. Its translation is CASSYGGHEQYF.

CDR3 nucleotide sequence: TGTGCCAGTAGTATAGTCGGCACAGGGGGAGATACGCAGTATTTT. This sequence encodes CASSIVGTGGDTQYF. The rearrangement uses TRBV19 and TRBJ2-3, with 8 bases fitting TRBD1. Germline V CDR1 and CDR2: LNHDA, SQIVND (reference sequence). After removal of 1 base from V and 5 bases from J, the junction contained 5 bases not matched to a gene. CDR3 length: 15 residues. Filled out from reference TRBV19 and TRBJ2-3, the complete variable domain reads DGGITQSPKYLFRKEGQNVTLSCEQNLNHDAMYWYRQDPGQGLRLIYYSQIVNDFQKGDIAEGYSVSREKKESFPLTVTSAQKNPTAFYLCASSIVGTGGDTQYFGPGTRLTVL.

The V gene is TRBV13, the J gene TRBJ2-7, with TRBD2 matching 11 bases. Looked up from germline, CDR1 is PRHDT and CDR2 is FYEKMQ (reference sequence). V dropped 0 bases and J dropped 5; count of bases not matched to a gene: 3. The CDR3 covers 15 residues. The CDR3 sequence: CASSLGLAGVHEQYF. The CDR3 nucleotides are TGTGCCAGCAGCTTAGGACTAGCGGGAGTCCACGAGCAGTACTTC.

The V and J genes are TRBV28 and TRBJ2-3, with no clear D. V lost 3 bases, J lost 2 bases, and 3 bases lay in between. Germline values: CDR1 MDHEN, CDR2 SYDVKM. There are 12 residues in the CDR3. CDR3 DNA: TGTGCCAGCAGTTTCTACACAGATACGCAGTATTTT. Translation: CASSFYTDTQYF.

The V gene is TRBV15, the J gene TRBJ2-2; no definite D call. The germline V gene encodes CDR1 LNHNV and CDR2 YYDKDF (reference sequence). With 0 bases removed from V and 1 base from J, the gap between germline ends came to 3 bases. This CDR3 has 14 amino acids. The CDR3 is CATSREGNTGELFF. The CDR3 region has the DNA TGTGCCACCAGCAGAGAGGGGAACACCGGGGAGCTGTTTTTT.

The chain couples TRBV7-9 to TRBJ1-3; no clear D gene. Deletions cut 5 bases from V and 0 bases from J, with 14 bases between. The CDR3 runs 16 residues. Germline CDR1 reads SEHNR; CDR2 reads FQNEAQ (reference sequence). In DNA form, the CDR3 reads TGTGCCAGCAGCCAAAAGACCGGAGGCTCTGGAAACACCATATATTTT. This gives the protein CASSQKTGGSGNTIYF.

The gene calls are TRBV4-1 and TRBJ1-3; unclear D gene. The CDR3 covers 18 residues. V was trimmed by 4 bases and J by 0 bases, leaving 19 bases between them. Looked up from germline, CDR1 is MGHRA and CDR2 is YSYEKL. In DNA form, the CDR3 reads TGCGCCAGCAGCCTCGAGGCCCCCGACGTTTACTCTGGAAACACCATATATTTT. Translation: CASSLEAPDVYSGNTIYF.

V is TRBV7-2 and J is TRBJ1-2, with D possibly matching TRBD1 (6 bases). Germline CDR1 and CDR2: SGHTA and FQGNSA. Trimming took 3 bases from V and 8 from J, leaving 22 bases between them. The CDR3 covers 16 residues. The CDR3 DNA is TGTGCCAGCAGCTTCGACAGGAATTACCCCTCAGAGGGCTACACCTTC. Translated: CASSFDRNYPSEGYTF.

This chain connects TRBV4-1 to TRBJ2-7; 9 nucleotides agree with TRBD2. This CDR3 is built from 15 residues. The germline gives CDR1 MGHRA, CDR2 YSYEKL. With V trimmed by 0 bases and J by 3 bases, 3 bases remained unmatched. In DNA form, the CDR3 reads TGCGCCAGCAGCCAAGATCTAGCGGGGATCTACGAGCAGTACTTC. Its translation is CASSQDLAGIYEQYF.

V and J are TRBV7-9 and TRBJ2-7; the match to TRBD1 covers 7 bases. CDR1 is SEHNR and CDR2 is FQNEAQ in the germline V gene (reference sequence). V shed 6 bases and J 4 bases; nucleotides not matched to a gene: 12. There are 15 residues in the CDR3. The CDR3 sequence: CASRPDRVGVYEQYF. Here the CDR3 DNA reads TGTGCCAGCAGACCTGACAGGGTGGGAGTTTACGAGCAGTACTTC.

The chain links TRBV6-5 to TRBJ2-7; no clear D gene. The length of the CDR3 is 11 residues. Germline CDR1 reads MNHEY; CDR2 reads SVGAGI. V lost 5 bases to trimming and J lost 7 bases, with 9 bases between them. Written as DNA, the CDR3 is TGTGCCAGCAGTGAACTGGGGGAGCAGTACTTC. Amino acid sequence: CASSELGEQYF.

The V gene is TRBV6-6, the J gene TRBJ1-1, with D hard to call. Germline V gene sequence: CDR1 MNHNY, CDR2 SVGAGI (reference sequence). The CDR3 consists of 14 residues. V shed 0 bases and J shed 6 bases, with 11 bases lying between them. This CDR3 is CASSYSGSGAEAFF. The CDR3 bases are TGTGCCAGCAGTTACTCAGGGTCCGGGGCTGAAGCTTTCTTT.

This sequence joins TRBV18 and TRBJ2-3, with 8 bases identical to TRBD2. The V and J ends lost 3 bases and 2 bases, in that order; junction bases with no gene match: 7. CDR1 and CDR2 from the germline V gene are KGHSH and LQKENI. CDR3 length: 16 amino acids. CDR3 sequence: CASSPAGLADTDTQYF. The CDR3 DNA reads TGTGCCAGCTCACCCGCCGGACTAGCTGACACAGATACGCAGTATTTT.

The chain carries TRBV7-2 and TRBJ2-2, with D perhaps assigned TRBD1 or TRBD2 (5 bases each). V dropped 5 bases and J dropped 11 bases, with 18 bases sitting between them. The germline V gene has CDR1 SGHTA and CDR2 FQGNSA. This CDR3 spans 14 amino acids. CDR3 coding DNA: TGTGCCAGCAGCATCCTAATCGGGACCCCCGAGCTGTTTTTT. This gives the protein CASSILIGTPELFF.

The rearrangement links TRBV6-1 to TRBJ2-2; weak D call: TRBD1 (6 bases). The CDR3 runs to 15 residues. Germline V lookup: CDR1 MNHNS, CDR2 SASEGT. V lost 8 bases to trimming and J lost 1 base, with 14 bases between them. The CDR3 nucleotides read TGTGCCAGCGTAAAGGGGGTTGAGAACACCGGGGAGCTGTTTTTT. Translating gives CASVKGVENTGELFF.

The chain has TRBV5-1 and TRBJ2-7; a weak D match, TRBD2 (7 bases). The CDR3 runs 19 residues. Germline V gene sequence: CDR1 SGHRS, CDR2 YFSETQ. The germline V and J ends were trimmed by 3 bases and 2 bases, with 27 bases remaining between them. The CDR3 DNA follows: TGCGCCAGCAGCTCGGGGGGCAGGGCTACGGGAGAAGGGACCTACGAGCAGTACTTC. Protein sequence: CASSSGGRATGEGTYEQYF.

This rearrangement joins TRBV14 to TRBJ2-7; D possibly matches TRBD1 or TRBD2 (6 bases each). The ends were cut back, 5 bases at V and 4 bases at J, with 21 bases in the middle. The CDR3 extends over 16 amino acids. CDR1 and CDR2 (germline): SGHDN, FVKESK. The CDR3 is CASSGGPYRVGYEQYF. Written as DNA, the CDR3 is TGTGCCAGCAGCGGAGGGCCTTACAGGGTTGGGTACGAGCAGTACTTC.

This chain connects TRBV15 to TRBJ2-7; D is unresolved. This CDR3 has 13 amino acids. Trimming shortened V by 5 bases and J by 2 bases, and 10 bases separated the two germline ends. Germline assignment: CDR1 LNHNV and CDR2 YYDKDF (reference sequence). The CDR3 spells CATSLRGPYEQYF. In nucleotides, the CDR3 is TGTGCCACCAGCCTTCGTGGGCCCTACGAGCAGTACTTC.

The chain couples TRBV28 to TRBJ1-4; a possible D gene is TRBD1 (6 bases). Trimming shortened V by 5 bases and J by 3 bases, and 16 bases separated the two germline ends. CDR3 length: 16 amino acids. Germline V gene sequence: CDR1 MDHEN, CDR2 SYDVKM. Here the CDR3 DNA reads TGTGCCAGCAGTCCTTTTGAGAGGGGGGCTAATGAAAAACTGTTTTTT. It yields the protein CASSPFERGANEKLFF. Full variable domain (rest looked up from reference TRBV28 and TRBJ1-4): DVKVTQSSRYLVKRTGEKVFLECVQDMDHENMFWYRQDPGLGLRLIYFSYDVKMKEKGDIPEGYSVSREKKERFSLILESASTNQTSMYLCASSPFERGANEKLFFGSGTQLSVL.

This CDR3 reads CASSEDQQVNTEAFF. CDR3 nucleotides: TGTGCCAGCAGTGAAGATCAGCAGGTGAACACTGAAGCTTTCTTT. The chain links TRBV6-1 to TRBJ1-1; D not resolved. This CDR3 contains 15 residues. CDR1 is MNHNS and CDR2 is SASEGT in the germline V gene. The V gene lost 1 base and the J gene lost 0 bases, with 9 bases spanning the gap.

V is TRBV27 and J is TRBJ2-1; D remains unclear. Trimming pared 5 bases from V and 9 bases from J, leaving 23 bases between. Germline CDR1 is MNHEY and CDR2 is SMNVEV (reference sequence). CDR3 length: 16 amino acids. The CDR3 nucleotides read TGTGCCAGCAGTCTTCTAACAGAAATTCGTCCCAGTGAGCAGTTCTTC. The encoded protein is CASSLLTEIRPSEQFF.

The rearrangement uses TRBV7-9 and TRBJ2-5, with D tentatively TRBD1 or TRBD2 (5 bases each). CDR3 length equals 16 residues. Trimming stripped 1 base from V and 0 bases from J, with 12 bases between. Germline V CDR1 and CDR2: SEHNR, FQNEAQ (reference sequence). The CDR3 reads CASSLGWGSNQETQYF. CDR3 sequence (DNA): TGTGCCAGCAGCTTAGGGTGGGGGTCCAACCAAGAGACCCAGTACTTC. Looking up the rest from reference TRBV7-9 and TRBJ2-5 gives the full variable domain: DTGVSQNPRHKITKRGQNVTFRCDPISEHNRLYWYRQTLGQGPEFLTYFQNEAQLEKSRLLSDRFSAERPKGSFSTLEIQRTEQGDSAMYLCASSLGWGSNQETQYFGPGTRLLVL.

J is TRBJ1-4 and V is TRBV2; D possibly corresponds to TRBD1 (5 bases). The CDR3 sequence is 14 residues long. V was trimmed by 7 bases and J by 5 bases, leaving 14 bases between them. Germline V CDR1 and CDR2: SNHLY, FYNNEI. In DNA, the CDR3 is TGTGCCAGCAACGGTCAGGGCCAAAATGAAAAACTGTTTTTT. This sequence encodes CASNGQGQNEKLFF.

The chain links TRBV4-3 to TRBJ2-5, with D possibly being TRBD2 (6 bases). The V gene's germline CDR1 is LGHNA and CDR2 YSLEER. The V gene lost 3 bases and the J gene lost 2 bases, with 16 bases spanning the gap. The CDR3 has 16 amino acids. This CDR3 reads CASSQGWGDLQETQYF. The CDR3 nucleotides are TGCGCCAGCAGCCAGGGCTGGGGGGACTTGCAAGAGACCCAGTACTTC.

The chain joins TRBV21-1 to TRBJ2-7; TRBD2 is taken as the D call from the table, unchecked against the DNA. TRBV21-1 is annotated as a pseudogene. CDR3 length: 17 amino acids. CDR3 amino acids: CASSKGQTRTIVVEQYF. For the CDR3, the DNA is TGTGCCAGCAGCAAAGGGCAGACTAGAACTATTGTGGTCGAGCAGTACTTC.

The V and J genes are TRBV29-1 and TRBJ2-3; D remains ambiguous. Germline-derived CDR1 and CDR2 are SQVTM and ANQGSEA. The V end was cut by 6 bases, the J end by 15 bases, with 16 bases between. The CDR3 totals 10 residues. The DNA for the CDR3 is TGCAGCGTACATTCCTTCACGGAATATTTT. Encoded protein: CSVHSFTEYF.

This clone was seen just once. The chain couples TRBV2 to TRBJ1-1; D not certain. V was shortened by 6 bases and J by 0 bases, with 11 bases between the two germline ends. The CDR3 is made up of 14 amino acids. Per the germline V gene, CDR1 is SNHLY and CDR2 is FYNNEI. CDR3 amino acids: CASRYREMNTEAFF. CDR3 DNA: TGTGCCAGCAGGTACAGAGAGATGAACACTGAAGCTTTCTTT.

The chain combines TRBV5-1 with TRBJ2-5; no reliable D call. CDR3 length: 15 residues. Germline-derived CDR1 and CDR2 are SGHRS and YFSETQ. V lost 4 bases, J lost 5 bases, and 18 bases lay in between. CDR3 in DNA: TGCGCCAGCAGCCCCCTCTGGGTGGAGTCGGAGACCCAGTACTTC. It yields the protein CASSPLWVESETQYF.